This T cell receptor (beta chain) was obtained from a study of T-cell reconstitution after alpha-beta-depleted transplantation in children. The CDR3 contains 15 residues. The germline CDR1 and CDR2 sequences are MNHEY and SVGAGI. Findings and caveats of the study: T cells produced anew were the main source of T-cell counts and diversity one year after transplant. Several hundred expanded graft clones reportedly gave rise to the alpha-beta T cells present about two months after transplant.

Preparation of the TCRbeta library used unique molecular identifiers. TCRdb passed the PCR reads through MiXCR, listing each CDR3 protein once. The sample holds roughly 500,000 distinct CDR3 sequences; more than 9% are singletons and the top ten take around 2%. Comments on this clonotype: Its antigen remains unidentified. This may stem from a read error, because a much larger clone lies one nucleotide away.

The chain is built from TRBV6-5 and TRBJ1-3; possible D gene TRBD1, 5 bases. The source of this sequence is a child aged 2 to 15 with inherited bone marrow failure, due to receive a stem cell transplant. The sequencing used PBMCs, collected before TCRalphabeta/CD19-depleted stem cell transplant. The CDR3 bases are TGTTCCAGCAGTTACTCGACAGCCTCTGGAAACACCATATATTTT. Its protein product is CSSSYSTASGNTIYF.